Following are 20 T cell receptor beta chains from one sample sequenced in a study of CD8 T cells in Susac syndrome. Random-hexamer reverse transcription was applied to roughly 0.5 to 1 ug RNA. Via MiXCR, TCRdb re-called the immunoSEQ multiplex PCR reads, giving one row per CDR3 protein. The data hold about 210,000 distinct CDR3 sequences, with 95% observed a single time. Material: CD4+ T cells from PBMCs. The origin of the receptors is a human donor with multiple sclerosis.

The chain joins TRBV29-1 to TRBJ2-7, with TRBD2 as a possible D gene (6 bases). The germline CDR1 and CDR2 sequences are SQVTM and ANQGSEA. Between the trimmed V and J ends, which lost 7 bases and 1 base, there was a span of 17 bases. This CDR3 contains 14 residues. CDR3 bases: TGCAGCGCCGCAAGGAGGGGCGTTTCCTACGAGCAGTACTTC. Its translation: CSAARRGVSYEQYF.

This chain connects TRBV20-1 to TRBJ1-1, with 7 bases aligning to TRBD1. V dropped 7 bases and J dropped 6; count of bases not matched to a gene: 14. The CDR3 totals 14 residues. Germline CDR1 DFQATT, CDR2 SNEGSKA (reference sequence). Written as DNA, the CDR3 is TGCAGTGGCGTTAAGGAGGGGGCGGGCGCTGAAGCTTTCTTT. This codes for CSGVKEGAGAEAFF.

The CDR3 here is CASSVEHGPGVTDTQYF. In DNA, the CDR3 is TGTGCCAGCAGCGTCGAACACGGACCAGGGGTGACAGATACGCAGTATTTT. The rearrangement uses TRBV9 and TRBJ2-3; D is perhaps TRBD1 (6 bases). This CDR3 is 17 amino acids long. The ends were cut back, 2 bases at V and 3 bases at J, with 19 bases in the middle. The germline V gene has CDR1 SGDLS and CDR2 YYNGEE.

A few counts support this clonotype. The chain uses TRBV29-1 and TRBJ1-2, with a possible D match to TRBD1 (6 bases). The CDR3 runs to 11 residues. The germline V gene encodes CDR1 SQVTM and CDR2 ANQGSEA. CDR3 protein: CSARGGYGYTF. Here the CDR3 DNA reads TGCAGTGCTAGAGGGGGTTATGGCTACACCTTC.

The J gene is TRBJ2-7, the V gene TRBV7-9, with D perhaps matching TRBD2 (5 bases). The germline V gene encodes CDR1 SEHNR and CDR2 FQNEAQ (reference sequence). The CDR3 has 14 amino acids. Trimming removed 4 bases from V and 4 bases from J, with 14 bases in between. In nucleotides, the CDR3 is TGTGCCAGCAGCTCCCGGGAATACATGTACGAGCAGTACTTC. Translated: CASSSREYMYEQYF.

The chain employs TRBV20-1 and TRBJ1-4; D remains ambiguous. This CDR3 comprises 13 residues. Germline V gene lookup returns CDR1 DFQATT and CDR2 SNEGSKA (reference sequence). The ends were cut back, 6 bases at V and 8 bases at J, with 16 bases in the middle. The chain's CDR3 is CSAILRFREKLFF. The CDR3 coding sequence is TGCAGTGCGATCCTTAGGTTCCGCGAAAAACTGTTTTTT.

This clonotype showed up just once. The gene calls are TRBV29-1 and TRBJ1-4; possibly TRBD1 for D (6 bases). CDR3 length: 13 amino acids. V was cut by 6 bases and J by 0 bases, with 8 bases left in between. The V gene's germline CDR1 is SQVTM and CDR2 ANQGSEA. The CDR3: CSVRTATNEKLFF. In DNA form, the CDR3 reads TGCAGCGTAAGGACAGCAACTAATGAAAAACTGTTTTTT.

The J gene is TRBJ1-2, the V gene TRBV2; TRBD1 matches 7 bases. The J segment lost 4 bases and the V segment lost 6 bases, leaving 8 bases of the junction unmatched. Germline loops: CDR1 SNHLY, CDR2 FYNNEI. CDR3 length: 14 amino acids. In DNA, the CDR3 is TGTGCCAGCAGGGCCGGGACAGATGCCTATGGCTACACCTTC. This sequence encodes CASRAGTDAYGYTF.

V gene TRBV7-2 combines with J gene TRBJ1-3, with D possibly matching TRBD1 (6 bases). Germline loops: CDR1 SGHTA, CDR2 FQGNSA. This CDR3 contains 15 residues. V was clipped by 2 bases and J by 2 bases, with 10 bases between them. The CDR3, as DNA: TGTGCCAGCAGCTTAACAGGGCTGGCTGGAAACACCATATATTTT. This sequence encodes CASSLTGLAGNTIYF.

The rearrangement links TRBV20-1 to TRBJ2-1; 9 bases are shared with TRBD2. This CDR3 has 14 residues. Trimming took 3 bases from V and 7 from J; bases not matched to a gene: 7. Germline V lookup: CDR1 DFQATT, CDR2 SNEGSKA (reference sequence). The CDR3 coding sequence is TGCAGTGCTAGTCTTAGCGGGGGCTGGAATGAGCAGTTCTTC. This gives the protein CSASLSGGWNEQFF.

The chain is built from TRBV3-1 and TRBJ1-6, with D hard to call. CDR1 LGHDT and CDR2 YNNKEL come from the germline V gene (reference sequence). The CDR3 runs 14 residues. With 8 bases removed from V and 0 bases from J, the gap between germline ends came to 8 bases. In nucleotides, the CDR3 is TGTGCCAGCGGGCAGAACTCCTATAATTCACCCCTCCACTTT. Protein sequence: CASGQNSYNSPLHF.

The chain employs TRBV3-1 and TRBJ1-2, with D unclear. V was clipped by 2 bases and J by 6 bases, with 10 bases between them. Germline CDR1 reads LGHDT; CDR2 reads YNNKEL (reference sequence). This CDR3 is 13 amino acids long. The CDR3 region is CASSQSPLNGYTF. CDR3 nucleotide sequence: TGTGCCAGCAGCCAATCGCCCCTGAATGGCTACACCTTC.

The chain couples TRBV30 to TRBJ2-5; the D gene is possibly TRBD1 (6 bases). Germline-derived CDR1 and CDR2 are GTSNPN and SVGIG (reference sequence). The CDR3 is 13 amino acids. V dropped 5 bases and J dropped 1 base, with 11 bases sitting between them. The CDR3 sequence is CAWVGQFQETQYF. CDR3 coding DNA: TGTGCCTGGGTTGGACAGTTCCAAGAGACCCAGTACTTC.

The chain has TRBV2 and TRBJ1-1; possible D gene TRBD1, 5 bases. CDR1 SNHLY and CDR2 FYNNEI come from the germline V gene. The V and J ends lost 6 bases and 7 bases respectively, with 15 bases between them. The CDR3 spans 13 residues. The CDR3 loop reads CASRLGPANEAFF. CDR3 in DNA: TGTGCCAGCAGGCTGGGGCCAGCAAATGAAGCTTTCTTT. Drawing the rest from reference TRBV2 and TRBJ1-1, the complete variable domain is EPEVTQTPSHQVTQMGQEVILRCVPISNHLYFYWYRQILGQKVEFLVSFYNNEISEKSEIFDDQFSVERPDGSNFTLKIRSTKLEDSAMYFCASRLGPANEAFFGQGTRLTVV.

The chain joins TRBV24-1 to TRBJ2-3, with D perhaps assigned TRBD1 or TRBD2 (6 bases each). CDR3 length: 13 amino acids. CDR1 KGHDR and CDR2 SFDVKD come from the germline V gene. V was cut by 4 bases and J by 4 bases, with 8 bases left in between. CDR3 protein: CATSEGGSDTQYF. The DNA for the CDR3 is TGTGCCACCAGTGAGGGGGGCTCAGATACGCAGTATTTT.

In nucleotides, the CDR3 is TGTGCCAGCAGCCTAATAGCGGGGGCGCTCTACGAGCAGTACTTC. Translation: CASSLIAGALYEQYF. The chain has TRBV3-1 and TRBJ2-7, with TRBD2 identical over 9 bases. Per germline, CDR1 LGHDT and CDR2 YNNKEL (reference sequence). Trimming cost V 4 bases and J 3 bases; bases outside gene matches: 7. The CDR3 runs 15 residues.

The chain employs TRBV20-1 and TRBJ1-5; D is unclear. Trimming shortened V by 1 base and J by 3 bases, and 10 bases separated the two germline ends. Germline CDR1 DFQATT, CDR2 SNEGSKA (reference sequence). CDR3 length: 14 residues. DNA of the CDR3: TGCAGTGCTAGAGTCCCCGGGCCCAATCAGCCCCAGCATTTT. It codes for CSARVPGPNQPQHF.

The chain recombines TRBV30 with TRBJ1-6; D not resolved. This CDR3 has 12 residues. V was clipped by 0 bases and J by 13 bases, with 10 bases between them. The germline V gene encodes CDR1 GTSNPN and CDR2 SVGIG (reference sequence). CDR3 sequence (DNA): TGTGCCTGGAGTGTTAACGAGAGGCCCCTCCACTTT. Protein product: CAWSVNERPLHF.

In this sample, this clonotype turned up a few times. The chain employs TRBV3-1 and TRBJ2-3; D is perhaps TRBD2 (6 bases). The germline gives CDR1 LGHDT, CDR2 YNNKEL (reference sequence). Trimming left V 4 bases short and J 0 bases short, with 11 bases between. CDR3 length equals 15 residues. Here the CDR3 reads CASSPGGASTDTQYF. The CDR3 DNA reads as TGTGCCAGCAGCCCCGGGGGAGCTAGCACAGATACGCAGTATTTT.

J is TRBJ2-1 and V is TRBV29-1, with D unclear. Trimming left V 4 bases short and J 4 bases short, with 5 bases between. Germline lookup yields CDR1 SQVTM and CDR2 ANQGSEA. The CDR3 is 11 amino acids. The CDR3 DNA sequence: TGCAGCGTTGTTGTTTACAATGAGCAGTTCTTC. This codes for CSVVVYNEQFF.